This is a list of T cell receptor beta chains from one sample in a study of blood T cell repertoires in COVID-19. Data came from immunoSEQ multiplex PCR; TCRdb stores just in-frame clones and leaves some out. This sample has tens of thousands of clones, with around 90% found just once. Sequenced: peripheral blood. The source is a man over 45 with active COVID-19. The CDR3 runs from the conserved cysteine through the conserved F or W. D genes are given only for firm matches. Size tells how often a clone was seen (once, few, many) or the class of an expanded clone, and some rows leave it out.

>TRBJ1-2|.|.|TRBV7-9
CASSLLGASGYTF
TGTGCCAGCAGCTTACTGGGGGCGAGTGGCTACACCTTC
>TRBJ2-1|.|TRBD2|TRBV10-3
CAISESVGTSGSGNEQFF
TGTGCCATCAGTGAGTCCGTGGGGACTAGCGGGAGCGGCAATGAGCAGTTCTTC
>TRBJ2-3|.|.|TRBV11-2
CASSLDMRPDTQYF
TGTGCCAGCAGCTTAGACATGCGCCCAGATACGCAGTATTTT
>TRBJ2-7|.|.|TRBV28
CASSLAGNAYEQYF
TGTGCCAGCAGTTTGGCTGGCAATGCCTACGAGCAGTACTTC
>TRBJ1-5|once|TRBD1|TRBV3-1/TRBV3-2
CASSQNDRGVGNQPQHF
TGTGCCAGCAGCCAAAATGACAGGGGAGTGGGGAATCAGCCCCAGCATTTT
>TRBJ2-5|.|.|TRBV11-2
CASSPGRGHETQYF
TGTGCCAGCAGCCCCGGGAGGGGGCATGAGACCCAGTACTTC
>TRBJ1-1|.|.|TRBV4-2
CASSQVREMNTEAFF
TGTGCCAGCAGCCAAGTGAGGGAGATGAACACTGAAGCTTTCTTT
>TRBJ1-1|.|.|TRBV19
CASSIKGGAPAFF
TGTGCCAGTAGTATCAAGGGGGGGGCCCCAGCTTTCTTT
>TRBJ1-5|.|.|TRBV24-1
CATSDTGGKPQHF
TGTGCCACCAGTGATACCGGGGGGAAACCCCAGCATTTT
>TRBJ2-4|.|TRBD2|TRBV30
CAWCRGLAGYRAKNIQYF
TGTGCCTGGTGTCGAGGACTAGCGGGATATCGGGCCAAAAACATTCAGTACTTC
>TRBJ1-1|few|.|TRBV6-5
CASRRGAEDTEAFF
TGTGCCAGCAGACGGGGGGCTGAGGATACTGAAGCTTTCTTT
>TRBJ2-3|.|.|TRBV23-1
CASSHDTSSTDTQYF
TGCGCCAGCAGTCATGACACGAGTAGCACAGATACGCAGTATTTT
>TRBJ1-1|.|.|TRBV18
CASSPRAREGEAFF
TGTGCCAGCTCCCCCCGCGCTAGGGAGGGCGAAGCTTTCTTT
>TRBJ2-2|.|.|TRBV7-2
CASSFAGQAGELFF
TGTGCCAGCAGCTTCGCAGGGCAGGCCGGGGAGCTGTTTTTT
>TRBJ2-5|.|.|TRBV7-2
CASSLRQARETQYF
TGTGCCAGCAGCCTACGACAGGCACGAGAGACCCAGTACTTC
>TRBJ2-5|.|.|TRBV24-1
CATSGNEVETQYF
TGTGCCACCAGTGGGAACGAGGTGGAGACCCAGTACTTC
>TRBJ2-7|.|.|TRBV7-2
CASSLGGGTGEQYF
TGTGCCAGCAGCTTGGGGGGAGGCACCGGCGAGCAGTACTTC
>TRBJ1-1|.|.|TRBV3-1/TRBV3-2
CASSQDMSPGFNTEAFF
TGTGCCAGCAGCCAAGATATGAGTCCGGGGTTCAACACTGAAGCTTTCTTT
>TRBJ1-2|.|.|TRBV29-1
CSVSGAPGYTF
TGCAGCGTTTCAGGGGCGCCGGGCTACACCTTC
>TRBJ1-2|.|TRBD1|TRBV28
CASSPVGQALGGYTF
TGTGCCAGCAGTCCGGTCGGACAGGCCCTCGGGGGCTACACCTTC
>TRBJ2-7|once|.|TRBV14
CASSRHHSYEQYF
TGTGCCAGCAGTCGACACCACTCCTACGAGCAGTACTTC
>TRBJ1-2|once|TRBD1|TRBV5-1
CASSLQGAPGYGYTF
TGCGCCAGCAGCTTGCAGGGGGCGCCAGGCTATGGCTACACCTTC
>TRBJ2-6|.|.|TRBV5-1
CASSLEGEVLTF
TGCGCCAGCAGCTTGGAGGGGGAAGTCCTGACTTTC
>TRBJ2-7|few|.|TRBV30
CAWSAGGGIYEQYF
TGTGCCTGGAGCGCCGGTGGCGGGATCTACGAGCAGTACTTC
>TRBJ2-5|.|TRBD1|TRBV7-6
CASSIYLPGQGAGETQYF
TGTGCCAGCAGCATTTACTTACCGGGACAGGGGGCCGGGGAGACCCAGTACTTC
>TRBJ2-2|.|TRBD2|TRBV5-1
CASSLGGLGLAASFAGELFF
TGCGCCAGCAGCTTGGGGGGCCTGGGACTAGCGGCGAGTTTTGCCGGGGAGCTGTTTTTT
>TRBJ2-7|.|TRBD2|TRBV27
CASSRTSGNYEQYF
TGTGCCAGCAGTCGGACTAGCGGGAACTACGAGCAGTACTTC
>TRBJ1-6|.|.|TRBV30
CAWSLGVGSPLHF
TGTGCCTGGAGTCTAGGGGTGGGTTCACCCCTCCACTTT